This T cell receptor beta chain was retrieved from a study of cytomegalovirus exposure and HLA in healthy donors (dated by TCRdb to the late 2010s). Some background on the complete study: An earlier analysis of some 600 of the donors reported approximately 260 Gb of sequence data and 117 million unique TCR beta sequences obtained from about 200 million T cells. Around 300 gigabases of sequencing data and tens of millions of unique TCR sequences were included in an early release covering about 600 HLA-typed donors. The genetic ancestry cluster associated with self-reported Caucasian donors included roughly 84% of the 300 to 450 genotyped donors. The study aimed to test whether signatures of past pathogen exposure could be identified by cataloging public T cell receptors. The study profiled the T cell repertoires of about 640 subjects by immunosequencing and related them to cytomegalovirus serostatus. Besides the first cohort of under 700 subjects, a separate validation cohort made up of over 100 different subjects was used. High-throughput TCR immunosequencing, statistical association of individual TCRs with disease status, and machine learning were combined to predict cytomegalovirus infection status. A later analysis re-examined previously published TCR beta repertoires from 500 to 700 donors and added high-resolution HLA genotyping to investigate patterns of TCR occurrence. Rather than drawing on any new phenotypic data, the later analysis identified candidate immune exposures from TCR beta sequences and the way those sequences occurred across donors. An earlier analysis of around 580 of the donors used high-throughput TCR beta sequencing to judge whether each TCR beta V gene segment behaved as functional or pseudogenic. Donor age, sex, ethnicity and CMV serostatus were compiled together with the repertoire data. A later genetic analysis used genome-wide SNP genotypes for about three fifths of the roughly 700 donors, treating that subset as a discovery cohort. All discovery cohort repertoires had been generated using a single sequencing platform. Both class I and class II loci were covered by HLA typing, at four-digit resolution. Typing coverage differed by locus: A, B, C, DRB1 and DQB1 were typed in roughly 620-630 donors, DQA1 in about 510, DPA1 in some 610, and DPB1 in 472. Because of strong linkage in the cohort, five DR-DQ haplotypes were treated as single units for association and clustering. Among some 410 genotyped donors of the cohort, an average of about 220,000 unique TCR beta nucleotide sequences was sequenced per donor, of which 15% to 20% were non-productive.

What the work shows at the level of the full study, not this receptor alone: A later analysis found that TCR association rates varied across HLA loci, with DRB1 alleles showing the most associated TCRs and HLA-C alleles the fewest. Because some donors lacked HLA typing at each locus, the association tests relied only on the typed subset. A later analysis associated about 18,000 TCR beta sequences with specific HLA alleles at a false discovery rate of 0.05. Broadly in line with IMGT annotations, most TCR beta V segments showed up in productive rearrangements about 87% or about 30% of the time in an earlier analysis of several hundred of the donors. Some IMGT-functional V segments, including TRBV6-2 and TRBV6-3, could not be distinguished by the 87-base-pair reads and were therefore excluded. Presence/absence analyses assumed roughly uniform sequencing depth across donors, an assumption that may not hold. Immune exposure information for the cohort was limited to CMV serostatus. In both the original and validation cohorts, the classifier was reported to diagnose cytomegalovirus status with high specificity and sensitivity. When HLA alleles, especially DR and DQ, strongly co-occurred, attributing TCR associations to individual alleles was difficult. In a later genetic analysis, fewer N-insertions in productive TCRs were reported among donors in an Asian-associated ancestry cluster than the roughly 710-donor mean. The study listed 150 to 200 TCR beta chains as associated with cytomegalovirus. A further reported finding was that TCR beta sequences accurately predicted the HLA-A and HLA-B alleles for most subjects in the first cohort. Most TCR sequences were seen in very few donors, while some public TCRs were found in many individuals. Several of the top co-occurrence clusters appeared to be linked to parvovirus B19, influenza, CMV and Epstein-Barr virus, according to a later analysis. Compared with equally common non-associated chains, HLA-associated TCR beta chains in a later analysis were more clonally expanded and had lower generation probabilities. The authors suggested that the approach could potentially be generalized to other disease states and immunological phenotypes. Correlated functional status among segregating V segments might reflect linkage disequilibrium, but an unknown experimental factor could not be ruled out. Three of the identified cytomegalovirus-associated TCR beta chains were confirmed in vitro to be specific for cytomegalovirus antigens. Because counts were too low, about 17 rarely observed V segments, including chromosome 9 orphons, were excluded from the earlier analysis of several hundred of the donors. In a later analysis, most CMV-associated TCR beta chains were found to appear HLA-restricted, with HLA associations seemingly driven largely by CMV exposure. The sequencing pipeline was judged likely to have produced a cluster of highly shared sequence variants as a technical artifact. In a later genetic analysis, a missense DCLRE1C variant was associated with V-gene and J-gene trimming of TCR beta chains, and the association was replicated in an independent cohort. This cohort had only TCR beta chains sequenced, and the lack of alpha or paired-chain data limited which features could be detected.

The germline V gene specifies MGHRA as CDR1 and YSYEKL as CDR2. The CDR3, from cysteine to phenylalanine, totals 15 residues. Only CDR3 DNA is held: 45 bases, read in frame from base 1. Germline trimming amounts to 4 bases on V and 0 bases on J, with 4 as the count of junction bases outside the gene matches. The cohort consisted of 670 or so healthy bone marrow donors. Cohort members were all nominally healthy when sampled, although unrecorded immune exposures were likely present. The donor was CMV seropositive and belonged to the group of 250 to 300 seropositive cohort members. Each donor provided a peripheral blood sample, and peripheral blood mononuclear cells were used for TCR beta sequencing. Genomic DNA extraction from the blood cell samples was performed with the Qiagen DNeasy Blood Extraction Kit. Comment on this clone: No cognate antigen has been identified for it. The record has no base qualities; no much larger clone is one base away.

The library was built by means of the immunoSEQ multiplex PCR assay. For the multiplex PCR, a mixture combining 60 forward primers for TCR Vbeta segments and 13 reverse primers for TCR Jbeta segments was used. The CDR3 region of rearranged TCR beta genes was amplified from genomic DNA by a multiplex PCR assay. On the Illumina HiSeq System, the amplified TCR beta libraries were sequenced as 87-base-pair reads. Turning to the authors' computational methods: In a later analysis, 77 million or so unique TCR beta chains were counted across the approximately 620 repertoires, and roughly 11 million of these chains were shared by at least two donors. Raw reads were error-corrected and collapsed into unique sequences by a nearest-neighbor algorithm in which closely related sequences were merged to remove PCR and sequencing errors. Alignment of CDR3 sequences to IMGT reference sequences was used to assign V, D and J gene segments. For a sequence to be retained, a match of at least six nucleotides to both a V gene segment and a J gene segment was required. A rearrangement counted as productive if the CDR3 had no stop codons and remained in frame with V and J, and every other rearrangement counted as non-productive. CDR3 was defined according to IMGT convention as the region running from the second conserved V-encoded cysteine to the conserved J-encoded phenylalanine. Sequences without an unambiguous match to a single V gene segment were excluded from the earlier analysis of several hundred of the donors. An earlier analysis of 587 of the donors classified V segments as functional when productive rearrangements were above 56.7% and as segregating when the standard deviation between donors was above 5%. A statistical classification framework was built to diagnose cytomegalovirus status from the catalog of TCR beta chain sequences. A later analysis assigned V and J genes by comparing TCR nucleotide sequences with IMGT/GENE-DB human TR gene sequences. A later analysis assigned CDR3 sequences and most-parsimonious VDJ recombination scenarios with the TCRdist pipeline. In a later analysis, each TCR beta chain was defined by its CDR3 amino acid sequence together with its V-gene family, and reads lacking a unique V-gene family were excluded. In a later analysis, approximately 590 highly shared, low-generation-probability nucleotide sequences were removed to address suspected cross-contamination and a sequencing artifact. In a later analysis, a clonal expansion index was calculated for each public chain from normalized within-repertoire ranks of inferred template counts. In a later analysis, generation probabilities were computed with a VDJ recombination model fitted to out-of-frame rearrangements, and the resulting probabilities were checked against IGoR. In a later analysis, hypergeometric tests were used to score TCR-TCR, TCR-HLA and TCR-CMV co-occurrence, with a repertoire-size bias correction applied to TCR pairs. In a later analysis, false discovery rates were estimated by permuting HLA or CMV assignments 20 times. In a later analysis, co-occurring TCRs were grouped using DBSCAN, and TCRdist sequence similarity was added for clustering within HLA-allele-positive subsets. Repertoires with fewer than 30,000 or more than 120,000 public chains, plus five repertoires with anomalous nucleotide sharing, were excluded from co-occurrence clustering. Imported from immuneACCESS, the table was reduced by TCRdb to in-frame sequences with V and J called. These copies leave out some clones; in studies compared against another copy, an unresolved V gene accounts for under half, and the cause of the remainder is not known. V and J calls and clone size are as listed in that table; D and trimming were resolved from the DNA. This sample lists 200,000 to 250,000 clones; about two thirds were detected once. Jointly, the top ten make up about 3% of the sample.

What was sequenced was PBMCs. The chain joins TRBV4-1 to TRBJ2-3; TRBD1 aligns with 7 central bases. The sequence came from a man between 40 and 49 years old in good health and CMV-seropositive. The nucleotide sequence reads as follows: TGCGCCAGCAGCCCGGGACAGCGAAGCACAGATACGCAGTATTTT. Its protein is CASSPGQRSTDTQYF.